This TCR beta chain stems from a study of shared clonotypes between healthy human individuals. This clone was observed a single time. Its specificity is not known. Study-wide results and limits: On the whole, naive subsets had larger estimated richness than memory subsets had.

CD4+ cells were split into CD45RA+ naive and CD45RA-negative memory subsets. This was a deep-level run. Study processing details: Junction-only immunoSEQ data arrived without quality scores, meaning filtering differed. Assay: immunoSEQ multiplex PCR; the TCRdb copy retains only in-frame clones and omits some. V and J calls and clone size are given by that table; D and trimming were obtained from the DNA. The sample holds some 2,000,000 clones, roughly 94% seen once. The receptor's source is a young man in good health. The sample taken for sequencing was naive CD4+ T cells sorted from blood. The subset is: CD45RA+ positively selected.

The chain's CDR3 is CASSSVAVTGELFF. CDR3 coding DNA: TGTGCCAGCAGCTCCGTAGCGGTCACCGGGGAGCTGTTTTTT. The V gene is TRBV7-2, the J gene TRBJ2-2, with D perhaps matching TRBD2 (6 bases). CDR3 size: 14 residues. Looked up from germline, CDR1 is SGHTA and CDR2 is FQGNSA. Trimming pared 4 bases from V and 4 bases from J, leaving 10 bases between.